Listed below are T cell receptor beta chains from one sample, sequenced in a study of cytomegalovirus exposure and HLA in healthy donors. Sequencing used immunoSEQ multiplex PCR; TCRdb keeps in-frame clones, though not all of them. The repertoire holds over 150,000 clones, with roughly 96% as singletons. The specimen sequenced was PBMCs. Every receptor here comes from a woman in her late teens or twenties in good health and CMV-seronegative. CDR3s include the opening cysteine and the closing phenylalanine or tryptophan. The order of the fields is V gene, clone size, J gene, CDR3 protein. The size entry is marked missing in some rows and otherwise reads once, few, many or a size class.

V gene: TRBV2
clone size: once
J gene: TRBJ2-2
CDR3 protein: CASSVKTATGELFF

V gene: TRBV14
clone size: medium-sized
J gene: TRBJ2-1
CDR3 protein: CASSQATSGVFNNEQFF

V gene: TRBV5-1
clone size: NA
J gene: TRBJ2-7
CDR3 protein: CASSLLSWSGTGVGEQYF

V gene: TRBV5-4
clone size: NA
J gene: TRBJ1-2
CDR3 protein: CASSLGAGIDGYTF

V gene: TRBV7-2
clone size: NA
J gene: TRBJ2-1
CDR3 protein: CASNSGGSYNEQFF

V gene: TRBV5-6
clone size: NA
J gene: TRBJ1-2
CDR3 protein: CASSPGTAAYGYTF

V gene: TRBV4-1
clone size: NA
J gene: TRBJ1-2
CDR3 protein: CASSQRQGDYGYTF

V gene: TRBV6-1
clone size: NA
J gene: TRBJ1-6
CDR3 protein: CASTRLNSPLHF

V gene: TRBV9
clone size: NA
J gene: TRBJ1-4
CDR3 protein: CASSDSSTNEKLFF

V gene: TRBV6-1
clone size: NA
J gene: TRBJ1-1
CDR3 protein: CASILRGDTEAFF

V gene: TRBV15
clone size: once
J gene: TRBJ1-1
CDR3 protein: CATSREPGTGFTEAFF

V gene: TRBV25-1
clone size: NA
J gene: TRBJ2-3
CDR3 protein: CASSGGKGSSTDTQYF

V gene: TRBV18
clone size: NA
J gene: TRBJ1-6
CDR3 protein: CASSLATDGNSPLHF

V gene: TRBV7-2
clone size: NA
J gene: TRBJ2-1
CDR3 protein: CASSLNSGGEPSSYNEQFF